Detailed here is one T cell receptor beta chain. The sample comes from a study of blood T cell repertoires in COVID-19. Study summary: COVID-19 samples collected from the United States, Italy and Spain covered acute and convalescent phases. In each case, the material was cDNA or gDNA derived from T cells, B-cell-depleted T cells, or PBMCs.

Per the authors' pipeline: How many nucleated cells were present was estimated from reference gene primer amplification. Sequencing used immunoSEQ multiplex PCR; TCRdb keeps in-frame clones, though not all of them. V, J and clone size are taken as reported in that table, and D and trimming were inferred from the DNA itself. The table includes around 68,000 clones, roughly 90% detected once. This TCR was recovered from a woman aged 45-59 years with acute or convalescent COVID-19. The sequenced sample consisted of peripheral blood.

The CDR3 sequence: CASSVVFLAGGDEQFF. The CDR3 coding sequence is TGTGCCAGCAGCGTAGTGTTCCTAGCGGGTGGGGATGAGCAGTTCTTC. The rearrangement joins TRBV9 to TRBJ2-1; 8 positions agree with TRBD2. Germline assignment: CDR1 SGDLS and CDR2 YYNGEE. The J segment lost 8 bases and the V segment lost 0 bases, leaving 10 bases of the junction unmatched. This CDR3 is 16 amino acids long.